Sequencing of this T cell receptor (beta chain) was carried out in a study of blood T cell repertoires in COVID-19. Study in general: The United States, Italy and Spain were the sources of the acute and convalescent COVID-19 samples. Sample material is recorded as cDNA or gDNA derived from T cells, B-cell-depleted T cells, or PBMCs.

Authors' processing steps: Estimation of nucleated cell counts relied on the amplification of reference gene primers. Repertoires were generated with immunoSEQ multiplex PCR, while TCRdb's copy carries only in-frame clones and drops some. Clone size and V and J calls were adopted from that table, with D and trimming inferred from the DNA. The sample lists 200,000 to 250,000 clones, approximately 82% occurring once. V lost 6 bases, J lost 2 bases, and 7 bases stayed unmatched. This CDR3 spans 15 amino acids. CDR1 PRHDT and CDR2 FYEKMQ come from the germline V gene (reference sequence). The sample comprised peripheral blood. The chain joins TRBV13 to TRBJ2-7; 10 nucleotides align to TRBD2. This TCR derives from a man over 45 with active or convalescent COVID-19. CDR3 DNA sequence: TGTGCCAGCAGTTACGGACTAGCGGCTACCTACGAGCAGTACTTC. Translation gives CASSYGLAATYEQYF. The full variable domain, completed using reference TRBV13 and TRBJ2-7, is AAGVIQSPRHLIKEKRETATLKCYPIPRHDTVYWYQQGPGQDPQFLISFYEKMQSDKGSIPDRFSAQQFSDYHSELNMSSLELGDSALYFCASSYGLAATYEQYFGPGTRLTVT.